Here is one TCR beta chain with its context. Its antigen is not known. All gene names here are mouse names. The CDR3 goes on 4 residues after the read ends, and that part is filled in from the germline J gene. This sample is part of a study of CD8+ T cells in alopecia areata. In each case, RNA was isolated and then reverse transcribed into cDNA as the sequencing template. Generated by immunoSEQ multiplex PCR, the TCRdb table keeps only in-frame clones and is missing some. Found here are roughly 110,000 clones, no singletons; the ten largest cover 20%. Trimming removed 1 base from V and 6 bases from J, with 14 bases in between. Germline loops: CDR1 NNHDY, CDR2 SYVADS. This CDR3 contains 15 residues. Study-wide results and caveats: Mice showed clearer TCR sharing than patients did, a gap that was possibly HLA-related. The study found higher clonality in lesional than normal scalp, especially in alopecia totalis/universalis.

The clonotype originates from a C3H/HeJ mouse with alopecia areata. As its MHC haplotype, the strain has H2-k. The sequenced sample consisted of lesional skin. The J gene is TRBJ2-1, the V gene TRBV13-3; weak D call: TRBD1 (6 bases). The sequenced part of the CDR3 DNA is TGTGCCAGCAGTGATATCCAGGGGAGGGGTGCT. Protein product: CASSDIQGRGA. The full CDR3 protein is CASSDIQGRGAEQFF.